The 5 T cell receptor beta chains below come from one sample, sequenced in a study of CD8 T cells in Susac syndrome. Random hexamers served to reverse transcribe roughly 0.5 to 1 ug RNA. TCRdb analysed the immunoSEQ multiplex PCR reads with MiXCR anew, one entry per CDR3 protein. The sample consists of about 210,000 distinct CDR3 sequences, less than 95% of them appearing once. Sequenced: CD4+ T cells from PBMCs. The receptors here all came from a human donor with Susac syndrome.

The rearrangement links TRBV20-1 to TRBJ2-1; the D is unclear. CDR1 DFQATT and CDR2 SNEGSKA come from the germline V gene (reference sequence). Trimming took 0 bases from V and 9 from J, leaving 12 bases between them. The CDR3 totals 13 residues. The CDR3, as DNA: TGCAGTGCTAGAGATCTCAGTGGTGGTGAGCAGTTCTTC. Its protein is CSARDLSGGEQFF.

The V call is TRBV4-3, the J call TRBJ2-1, with no clear D. The germline V gene encodes CDR1 LGHNA and CDR2 YSLEER. The CDR3 covers 14 residues. Between the trimmed V and J ends, which lost 1 base and 4 bases, there was a span of 8 bases. The CDR3 loop reads CASSQVGLYNEQFF. The CDR3 region has the DNA TGCGCCAGCAGCCAAGTCGGCTTGTACAATGAGCAGTTCTTC.

The rearrangement uses TRBV7-2 and TRBJ2-7; 7 bases align to TRBD1. CDR1 is SGHTA and CDR2 is FQGNSA in the germline V gene. The CDR3 length is 17 residues. The junction had 9 bases not matched to a gene; V was cut back by 0 bases and J by 1 base. The CDR3 region has the DNA TGTGCCAGCAGCTTAGCTGGAGGCACACAGGGGTCCTACGAGCAGTACTTC. The encoded protein is CASSLAGGTQGSYEQYF.

V is TRBV28 and J is TRBJ1-3, with D possibly TRBD1 on 6 matching bases. The CDR3 totals 14 residues. V dropped 7 bases and J dropped 3 bases, with 13 bases sitting between them. Germline-derived CDR1 and CDR2 are MDHEN and SYDVKM. The CDR3 sequence: CASNEGGNGNTIYF. DNA of the CDR3: TGTGCCAGCAATGAAGGGGGGAATGGAAACACCATATATTTT.

The chain employs TRBV6-1 and TRBJ1-2; 7 bases match TRBD1. The CDR3 runs to 14 residues. Germline values: CDR1 MNHNS, CDR2 SASEGT. J lost 5 bases, V lost 7 bases, and 10 bases had no gene match. The CDR3 DNA is TGTGCCAGCACCCCGGGACAGATACAATATGGCTACACCTTC. Protein sequence: CASTPGQIQYGYTF.